The 10 T cell receptor beta chains below all came from one sample that was sequenced in a study of T cell changes during pregnancy in multiple sclerosis. Libraries were prepared by immunoSEQ multiplex PCR; TCRdb keeps only in-frame clonotypes and omits some of them. The sample carries 60,000 or so clones, 90% to 95% recorded once. The sample consisted of peripheral blood, taken before pregnancy. Source of these receptors: a female donor with multiple sclerosis, enrolled in a pregnancy study.

In nucleotides, the CDR3 is TGCGCCATCAGACAGGCCTATGGCTACACCTTC. Encoded protein: CAIRQAYGYTF. The chain joins TRBV10-2 to TRBJ1-2; tentative D call: TRBD1 (6 bases). V was cut by 10 bases and J by 4 bases, with 10 bases left in between. CDR3 length equals 11 residues. The germline gives CDR1 WSHSY, CDR2 SAAADI.

The chain is built from TRBV12-5 and TRBJ1-1, with TRBD1 matching over 7 bases. The CDR3 is 13 residues long. Germline V gene lookup returns CDR1 LGHNT and CDR2 FRNRAP. J was trimmed by 8 bases and V by 2 bases; bases with no gene match: 5. The CDR3 DNA follows: TGTGCTAGTGGTTTGCCCCTGACAGGGGAAGCTTTCTTT. Its translation is CASGLPLTGEAFF.

This sequence joins TRBV6-1 and TRBJ2-7; 13 bases agree with TRBD2. This CDR3 spans 15 amino acids. The junction had 1 base not matched to a gene; V was cut back by 5 bases and J by 0 bases. CDR1 MNHNS and CDR2 SASEGT come from the germline V gene. In DNA, the CDR3 is TGTGCCAGCAGTCGACTAGCGGGGGGCTCCTACGAGCAGTACTTC. Its protein is CASSRLAGGSYEQYF.

The chain employs TRBV2 and TRBJ2-5; D possibly corresponds to TRBD2 (7 bases). Germline-derived CDR1 and CDR2 are SNHLY and FYNNEI. CDR3 length: 15 amino acids. With 1 base removed from V and 5 bases from J, the gap between germline ends came to 14 bases. The CDR3 sequence is CASSEEGGAGETQYF. The CDR3 bases are TGTGCCAGCAGTGAAGAGGGGGGGGCCGGGGAGACCCAGTACTTC.

The CDR3 sequence is CASSQDTPGQGNSPLHF. For the CDR3, the DNA is TGCGCCAGCAGCCAAGATACCCCGGGACAGGGGAATTCACCCCTCCACTTT. This chain uses TRBV4-3 with TRBJ1-6; TRBD1 matches 10 bases. Germline loops: CDR1 LGHNA, CDR2 YSLEER. J gave up 7 bases and V 0 bases, and 6 bases lay outside the gene matches. The CDR3 has 17 amino acids.

The chain joins TRBV4-3 to TRBJ1-6, with TRBD1 as a possible D gene (5 bases). CDR1 and CDR2 (germline): LGHNA, YSLEER. The CDR3 is 14 residues long. V was shortened by 4 bases and J by 5 bases, with 9 bases between the two germline ends. The CDR3 nucleotides are TGCGCCAGCAGCCTGAGGACAAATAATTCACCCCTCCACTTT. Translating gives CASSLRTNNSPLHF.

The V gene is TRBV7-9, the J gene TRBJ2-2; TRBD1 matches at 9 bases. This CDR3 has 16 residues. Per germline, CDR1 SEHNR and CDR2 FQNEAQ (reference sequence). J gave up 6 bases and V 5 bases, and 10 bases lay outside the gene matches. This CDR3 reads CASSRTGGGFAGELFF. The CDR3 nucleotides are TGTGCCAGCAGCCGAACAGGGGGCGGTTTCGCCGGGGAGCTGTTTTTT.

The sample holds one count of this clone. The chain carries TRBV4-3 and TRBJ1-1; TRBD1 might be the D (5 bases). The CDR3 sequence is 17 residues long. The germline V gene has CDR1 LGHNA and CDR2 YSLEER. Between the trimmed V and J ends, which lost 0 bases and 1 base, there was a span of 15 bases. The CDR3 is CASSQDKGSFGNTEAFF. The CDR3 DNA is TGCGCCAGCAGCCAAGACAAGGGGTCTTTCGGGAACACTGAAGCTTTCTTT.

The chain couples TRBV7-2 to TRBJ1-2; D may be TRBD1 (5 bases). Trimming shortened V by 1 base and J by 8 bases, and 17 bases separated the two germline ends. The CDR3 has 15 amino acids. CDR1 and CDR2 (germline): SGHTA, FQGNSA. Written as DNA, the CDR3 is TGTGCCAGCAGCTTAGGGGGGGGAGTTGTAGCAGGCTACACCTTC. This gives the protein CASSLGGGVVAGYTF.

The rearrangement joins TRBV9 to TRBJ1-1; D uncertain. This CDR3 is 14 amino acids long. Germline loops: CDR1 SGDLS, CDR2 YYNGEE. Trimming removed 3 bases from V and 5 bases from J, with 14 bases in between. The CDR3 nucleotides read TGTGCCAGCAGCGCCGGGGAACGAAGGACTGAAGCTTTCTTT. It translates to CASSAGERRTEAFF.